This TCR beta chain is drawn from a study of shared clonotypes between healthy human individuals. Study background: Per-donor plates numbered three CD4 naive, three CD4 memory, two CD8 naive and one CD8 memory.

Study-wide points: Measured sharing among donors was expected to vary with sequencing depth.

The CDR3 is made up of 14 amino acids. Germline V lookup: CDR1 LNHNV, CDR2 YYDKDF (reference sequence). V lost 3 bases and J lost 3, with 11 bases in between. Turning to this clone: What it binds is not known.

TCRdb's copy holds only in-frame clones and misses some; the assay was immunoSEQ multiplex PCR. The table has hundreds of thousands of clones, less than 96% seen once. The study drew all its donors from Caucasian adults living in Nashville, Tennessee. The chain has TRBV15 and TRBJ2-5; D may be TRBD1 (6 bases). The clonotype comes from a woman in her 30s in good health. The sequenced material came from naive CD4+ T cells sorted from blood. Subset of the sample: CD45RA+ positively selected. CDR3 sequence: CATSRGDRKETQYF. In DNA form, the CDR3 reads TGTGCCACCAGCAGGGGAGACAGGAAAGAGACCCAGTACTTC.